This T cell receptor beta chain was sequenced in a study of blood T cells in healthy people across ages (dated by TCRdb to about 2015). Regarding the complete study: In model experiments, roughly one uniquely barcoded TCR beta cDNA molecule per two T cells was captured by template switching. For two donors (one aged 18 to 29 and one aged 80 or older), the study analyzed two additional independent replicas of 1 million unique cDNA reads from the same blood draw. Donors were grouped into four age groups: young (average roughly 15 years), middle-aged (39), aged (around 66) and long-lived (around 80). Using deep sequencing normalized with unique cDNA molecular identifiers, the study measured how TCR beta repertoire diversity changes with age. To avoid experimental bias, donors of different ages were randomly spread across the sequencing lanes.

In its sample, this clonotype was seen a few times. What antigen it recognizes has not been identified. Within one base of it there is no much larger clone, and no base qualities were kept. V loses 8 bases, J loses 10 bases, and the germline ends lie 24 bases apart. The cysteine opens and the phenylalanine closes a CDR3 of 15 amino acids. The sequence is cut down to CDR3 DNA, 45 bases in frame from base 1. Preparation of the library involved 5' RACE. The reads were generated on an Illumina HiSeq 2500. A second PCR of roughly 6 to 11 cycles was run with a J-beta primer mix and a sample-barcoded 5' primer. A unique molecular identifier was introduced onto each TCR beta cDNA molecule by a template-switch 5' adaptor carrying 12 random nucleotides. Each sample yielded at least 3 million CDR3-containing paired-end reads. All of the RNA was converted into first-strand cDNA using the Mint cDNA synthesis kit, with a TRBC-specific oligonucleotide serving as the primer. Following uracil-DNA glycosylase treatment, a first 18-cycle PCR with universal primers M1SS and BC2_uni_R was performed on all cDNA. The original methods were these. Normalization of each sample was performed by random selection of 1 million high-quality reads, each carrying a distinct molecular identifier. Reads sharing molecular identifiers were discarded rather than binned into consensus sequences. MiTCR, set to a Q25 quality threshold and the strictest error-elimination algorithm, was used for CDR3 identification, clonotype clustering and error correction. A nonparametric unseen species model using Euler transformation provided a lower-bound estimate of total TCR beta diversity. Starting from the raw public reads, TCRdb applied fastp trimming at Q25, assembled clones with MiXCR and retained in-frame beta chains. Every distinct CDR3 protein forms one entry, paired with its most common genes and DNA. What appears here as the V and J calls and clone size reflects TCRdb's work, not the paper's. Recorded for this sample are 710,000 or so distinct CDR3 sequences; less than 40% of them occurred a single time. The top ten clones comprise 15% of the sample.

The study at large found these results: Conclusive comparison of naive and antigen-experienced compartments was prevented by the profiling of bulk unsorted PBMCs. Estimates of total diversity based on one million sequenced T cells were regarded as lower bounds and as underestimates. Because the CMV infection status of the donors was unknown, age-related changes in expanded clonotypes may potentially have been confounded. There was a strong correlation between observed TCR beta diversity and the percentage of naive T cells measured by flow cytometry. Compared with the aged group, the long-lived group had more naive CD4+ T cells, fewer expanded clones and increased TCR diversity, a pattern suggesting age selection. As age increased, observed TCR beta diversity per million T cells dropped in a roughly linear way, and a significant reduction was already evident by age about 40.

The 39 donors, aged 6 to 90 years, were systemically healthy Caucasian individuals from Russia. Each donor gave 8 to 10 milliliters of peripheral blood, drawn into EDTA-treated Vacutainer tubes. Ficoll-Paque density-gradient centrifugation was used to isolate PBMCs, with at least 6 million obtained per sample. Total RNA, at least 6 micrograms per sample, was extracted from PBMCs with Trizol reagent. For every donor, flow cytometry on a PBMC aliquot measured the percentage of naive CD45RAhigh/CD27high T cells. The sequence is built from TRBV12-3 or TRBV12-4 and TRBJ1-5; the D gene is possibly TRBD1, with 5 bases matching. The sequence was obtained from a woman of 80 years or more in good health. Donor details come from another sample of the same person, matched by shared clones. The sample was blood. The nucleotides read TGTGCCAGCTCAATGGGGGAGGCCAGGGCAAGACCCCAGCATTTT. This translates into CASSMGEARARPQHF.